Reported below is one T cell receptor (beta chain). In the original analysis: Estimation of nucleated cell counts relied on the amplification of reference gene primers. Method: immunoSEQ multiplex PCR; TCRdb's copy keeps in-frame clones and lacks some. That table furnishes V, J and clone size, whereas the DNA furnished D and trimming. The table lists fewer than 200,000 clones, around 81% of them singletons. The sample belongs to a study of blood T cell repertoires in COVID-19. Study context: Acute and convalescent COVID-19 specimens originated in the United States, Italy and Spain. PBMCs, B-cell-depleted T cells, or T cells were the source of the cDNA or gDNA that made up the material.

The CDR3 totals 16 residues. The germline V gene encodes CDR1 SGHRS and CDR2 YFSETQ. V shed 0 bases and J 4 bases; nucleotides not matched to a gene: 7. V usage is TRBV5-1 and J usage is TRBJ2-3, with 8 bases aligning to TRBD2. The receptor was isolated from a woman of 80 years or more with COVID-19, enrolled during active disease. What was sequenced was peripheral blood. The CDR3 protein is CASSLGSSGGADTQYF. CDR3 coding DNA: TGCGCCAGCAGCTTGGGGTCCAGCGGGGGAGCAGATACGCAGTATTTT.